A selection of T cell receptor beta chains follows, all from one sample in a study of blood T cell repertoires in COVID-19. Libraries were prepared by immunoSEQ multiplex PCR; TCRdb keeps only in-frame clonotypes and omits some of them. The table shows about 91,000 clones, with approximately 80% occurring only once. The sample consisted of peripheral blood. The receptors were sampled from an elderly woman with acute or convalescent COVID-19. Both conserved end residues are part of each CDR3. The D gene is left open where the match is weak. Expanded clones get a size class; other rows say once, few or many, or leave the size out.

CDR3,DNA,V,J,size,D
CASSRTGTGAYNEQFF,TGTGCCAGCAGCAGGACCGGGACAGGGGCGTACAATGAGCAGTTCTTC,TRBV5-6,TRBJ2-1,.,TRBD1
CASSSLGVGETQYF,TGTGCCAGTAGTTCCCTAGGGGTGGGCGAGACCCAGTACTTC,TRBV19,TRBJ2-5,.,.
CASSSNTDTQYF,TGTGCCAGCAGTTCAAACACAGATACGCAGTATTTT,TRBV11-1,TRBJ2-3,few,.
CASSPVRGYEQYF,TGTGCCAGCAGCCCAGTAAGGGGTTACGAGCAGTACTTC,TRBV7-2,TRBJ2-7,.,.
CASSLGEGWKTQYF,TGTGCCAGCAGCCTTGGAGAGGGTTGGAAGACCCAGTACTTC,TRBV7-2,TRBJ2-5,.,.
CASSQDTWLAADTQYF,TGTGCCAGCAGCCAAGATACCTGGCTAGCCGCGGATACGCAGTATTTT,TRBV4-2,TRBJ2-3,.,.
CASSLGLQGVGETQYF,TGTGCCAGCAGCTTGGGTCTACAGGGGGTTGGAGAGACCCAGTACTTC,TRBV5-4,TRBJ2-5,.,TRBD1
CASSRTEGRGEQFF,TGTGCCAGCAGCCGGACAGAGGGACGAGGTGAGCAGTTCTTC,TRBV11-1,TRBJ2-1,few,.
CASSQGRDTEAFF,TGTGCCAGCAGCCAGGGTCGGGACACTGAAGCTTTCTTT,TRBV3-1/TRBV3-2,TRBJ1-1,once,.
CASGLGAASGNTEAFF,TGTGCTAGTGGTTTGGGGGCCGCGAGTGGGAACACTGAAGCTTTCTTT,TRBV12-5,TRBJ1-1,.,.
CASSASGGDTEAFF,TGTGCCAGCAGCGCTTCGGGAGGAGACACTGAAGCTTTCTTT,TRBV7-3,TRBJ1-1,.,.
CASSISGNSPLHF,TGTGCCAGTAGTATTTCGGGTAATTCACCCCTCCACTTT,TRBV19,TRBJ1-6,.,.
CASSAEDRGSAFF,TGTGCCAGCAGCGCCGAGGACAGGGGTTCGGCTTTCTTT,TRBV7-9,TRBJ1-1,few,TRBD1
CASSSRTDSYNSPLHF,TGTGCCAGCAGCTCAAGGACGGACAGCTATAATTCACCCCTCCACTTT,TRBV11-2,TRBJ1-6,few,.
CASSYQGQSHSPLHF,TGTGCCAGCAGTTACCAGGGACAGTCGCATTCACCCCTCCACTTT,TRBV6-6,TRBJ1-6,.,TRBD1
CASSSNAGSQFF,TGTGCCAGCAGTTCCAATGCCGGGTCGCAGTTCTTC,TRBV6-2/TRBV6-3,TRBJ2-1,once,.
CATTGQGSYEQYF,TGTGCCACCACCGGACAGGGGAGCTACGAGCAGTACTTC,TRBV10-3,TRBJ2-7,.,TRBD1
CASRDTSSHEQYF,TGTGCCAGTCGGGACACCTCGAGCCACGAGCAGTACTTC,TRBV27,TRBJ2-7,few,.
CASRPGIQRDEQFF,TGTGCCAGTAGACCCGGGATCCAAAGGGATGAGCAGTTCTTC,TRBV19,TRBJ2-1,.,.
CASSQGPGQGDEGNQPQHF,TGTGCCAGCAGCCAAGGACCGGGACAGGGAGACGAGGGTAATCAGCCCCAGCATTTT,TRBV4-2,TRBJ1-5,few,TRBD1
CASSKGTSGGNNEQFF,TGTGCCAGCAGCAAAGGGACTAGCGGGGGAAACAATGAGCAGTTCTTC,TRBV9,TRBJ2-1,.,TRBD2
CASSPLTGGSSYEQYF,TGTGCCAGCTCTCCCCTGACGGGAGGGAGCTCCTACGAGCAGTACTTC,TRBV18,TRBJ2-7,once,TRBD2
CASSPGQGGYYGYTF,TGTGCCAGCAGCCCGGGACAGGGGGGATACTATGGCTACACCTTC,TRBV11-2,TRBJ1-2,.,TRBD1
CATGTSGSDSYEQYF,TGTGCCACCGGGACTAGCGGATCGGACTCCTACGAGCAGTACTTC,TRBV6-1,TRBJ2-7,.,TRBD2
CASSQDSVYEQYF,TGTGCCAGCAGCCAGGATTCAGTCTACGAGCAGTACTTC,TRBV5-4,TRBJ2-7,.,.
CASSPNRDSPLHF,TGTGCCAGCAGCCCGAACAGGGATTCACCCCTCCACTTT,TRBV6-5,TRBJ1-6,.,.
CASSLRQGLDGTQYF,TGTGCCAGCAGCTTAAGACAGGGGCTCGATGGGACCCAGTACTTC,TRBV7-2,TRBJ2-5,.,TRBD1
CATSREASGRAGDTQYF,TGTGCCACCAGCAGAGAAGCTAGCGGGCGGGCGGGGGATACGCAGTATTTT,TRBV15,TRBJ2-3,.,TRBD2
CASSHGVGTGGFLYEQYF,TGTGCCAGCAGCCACGGAGTCGGGACAGGGGGATTCCTTTACGAGCAGTACTTC,TRBV3-1/TRBV3-2,TRBJ2-7,.,TRBD1
CASSQGLEQFF,TGTGCCAGCAGCCAAGGACTGGAGCAGTTCTTC,TRBV3-1/TRBV3-2,TRBJ2-1,.,.
CASSLVSRVQTETQYF,TGTGCCAGCAGTTTGGTCAGCAGGGTCCAGACGGAGACCCAGTACTTC,TRBV28,TRBJ2-5,.,.
CASSQGSPMRQETQYF,TGCGCCAGCAGCCAAGGGAGCCCGATGAGGCAAGAGACCCAGTACTTC,TRBV4-1,TRBJ2-5,.,.
CASSKQGKYGYTF,TGTGCCAGCAGCAAACAGGGGAAATATGGCTACACCTTC,TRBV6-2/TRBV6-3,TRBJ1-2,.,TRBD1
CASSLISVSGNTIYF,TGTGCCAGCAGCTTAATATCCGTATCTGGAAACACCATATATTTT,TRBV7-9,TRBJ1-3,.,.
CASSNRSGANWQFF,TGCGCCAGCAGCAACCGTTCTGGGGCGAATTGGCAGTTCTTC,TRBV5-1,TRBJ2-1,.,.
CASSEGVYGYTF,TGTGCCAGCTCGGAAGGGGTTTATGGCTACACCTTC,TRBV18,TRBJ1-2,.,.
CASSARTGVADTQYF,TGTGCCAGCAGCGCCCGGACAGGGGTAGCAGATACGCAGTATTTT,TRBV9,TRBJ2-3,.,TRBD1
CASSPEDREDTEAFF,TGTGCCAGCAGCCCAGAGGACAGGGAGGACACTGAAGCTTTCTTT,TRBV4-2,TRBJ1-1,.,TRBD1
CASNFPGRNTEAFF,TGTGCCAGCAACTTCCCGGGGAGGAACACTGAAGCTTTCTTT,TRBV7-2,TRBJ1-1,.,.
CASSSVGSLGRGSNQPQHF,TGTGCCAGCAGCTCGGTAGGGTCTTTGGGAAGAGGGAGCAATCAGCCCCAGCATTTT,TRBV11-2,TRBJ1-5,.,.
CASSLSRNTEAFF,TGTGCCAGCAGTTTAAGCCGGAACACTGAAGCTTTCTTT,TRBV6-2/TRBV6-3,TRBJ1-1,.,.
CASGERPTDTQYF,TGTGCCAGCGGGGAGCGGCCCACAGATACGCAGTATTTT,TRBV6-5,TRBJ2-3,.,.
CASSRPGVGEKLFF,TGTGCCAGCAGCCGTCCAGGGGTTGGGGAAAAACTGTTTTTT,TRBV27,TRBJ1-4,many,.
CASSQEFGGGRGADTQYF,TGCGCCAGCAGCCAAGAATTTGGCGGGGGGCGCGGGGCAGATACGCAGTATTTT,TRBV4-3,TRBJ2-3,.,TRBD2
CASSAPWTGPNNEQFF,TGTGCCAGCAGCGCACCATGGACAGGGCCAAACAATGAGCAGTTCTTC,TRBV11-2,TRBJ2-1,.,TRBD1
CASSLGGQFTGELFF,TGCGCCAGCAGCTTGGGAGGTCAGTTCACCGGGGAGCTGTTTTTT,TRBV5-1,TRBJ2-2,.,.
CASSFGQARRVEQYF,TGTGCCAGCAGCTTCGGACAGGCCAGACGAGTCGAGCAGTACTTC,TRBV7-2,TRBJ2-7,.,TRBD1
CASSLQGAGYNEQFF,TGTGCCAGCAGCTTACAGGGGGCGGGCTACAATGAGCAGTTCTTC,TRBV11-3,TRBJ2-1,.,TRBD1
CASSIPGTSGRETQYF,TGCGCCAGCAGCATCCCCGGGACTAGCGGCCGGGAGACCCAGTACTTC,TRBV5-1,TRBJ2-5,.,TRBD2
CASSLGTVADEQYF,TGTGCCAGCAGCCTCGGGACAGTAGCCGACGAGCAGTACTTC,TRBV11-3,TRBJ2-7,once,TRBD1
CASQTSGSPTDTQYF,TGTGCCAGCCAGACTAGCGGGAGTCCTACAGATACGCAGTATTTT,TRBV7-6,TRBJ2-3,.,TRBD2
CASSLRADLYEQYF,TGTGCCAGCAGTTTACGAGCGGACCTCTACGAGCAGTACTTC,TRBV28,TRBJ2-7,once,.
CASSYSTVRSTEAFF,TGTGCCAGCAGTTACTCGACGGTAAGGAGCACTGAAGCTTTCTTT,TRBV6-6,TRBJ1-1,.,.
CAWGQTNEKLFF,TGTGCCTGGGGACAGACTAATGAAAAACTGTTTTTT,TRBV30,TRBJ1-4,few,.
CASSLEPGQGQETQYF,TGCGCCAGCAGCTTGGAACCGGGACAGGGCCAAGAGACCCAGTACTTC,TRBV5-1,TRBJ2-5,.,TRBD1
CASSEGLAGYTDTQYF,TGTGCCAGCAGTGAAGGACTAGCGGGATACACAGATACGCAGTATTTT,TRBV2,TRBJ2-3,few,TRBD2
CASRTELNQPQHF,TGTGCCAGCAGAACAGAGCTCAATCAGCCCCAGCATTTT,TRBV2,TRBJ1-5,.,.